This T cell receptor (beta chain) was recovered during a study of blood T cells in healthy people across ages. Study results and caveats: Naive CD4+ cell counts and diversity both ran higher in long-lived than in aged donors. In the absence of known donor CMV status, changes in expanded clonotypes were possibly confounded.

Note on this clonotype: Its antigen remains unknown.

Donors ranged from roughly 6 to 90 years old and were healthy Caucasians in Russia. For every donor, a draw yielded roughly 9.3 milliliters of peripheral blood. Through a sample-barcoded 5' primer and a J-beta primer mix, a second PCR was run for about 6 to 12 cycles. TCRdb independently ran MiXCR on the 5' RACE reads; one entry per CDR3 protein. The table lists fewer than 900,000 distinct CDR3 sequences, 35% to 40% of them singletons. The sample taken for sequencing was blood. This sequence originates from a man younger than 35 in good health.

CDR3 coding DNA: TGTGCCAGCAGTTTAGATGGGACTAGATCAGATACGCAGTATTTT. Translated, it gives CASSLDGTRSDTQYF. V and J are TRBV12-3 or TRBV12-4 and TRBJ2-3, with TRBD2 identical over 8 bases. The CDR3 runs 15 residues. Trimming removed 1 base from V and 4 bases from J; junction bases left unmatched: 4.